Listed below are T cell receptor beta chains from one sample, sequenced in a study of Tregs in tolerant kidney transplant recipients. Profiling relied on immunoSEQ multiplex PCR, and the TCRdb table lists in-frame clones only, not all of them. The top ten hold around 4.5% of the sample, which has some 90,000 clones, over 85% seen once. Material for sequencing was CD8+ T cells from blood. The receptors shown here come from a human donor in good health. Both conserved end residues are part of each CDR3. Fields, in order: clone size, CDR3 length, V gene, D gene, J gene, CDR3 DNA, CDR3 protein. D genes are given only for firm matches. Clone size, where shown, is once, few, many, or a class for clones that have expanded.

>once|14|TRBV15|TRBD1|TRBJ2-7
TGTGCCACCAGCAGAGGACAGGGGAGGTACGAGCAGTACTTC
CATSRGQGRYEQYF
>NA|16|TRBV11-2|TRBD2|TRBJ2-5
TGTGCCAGCAGCAGCGGACGGGGGGGGATCCAAGAGACCCAGTACTTC
CASSSGRGGIQETQYF
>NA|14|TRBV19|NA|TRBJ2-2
TGTGCCAGTAGTCCTCAGGGTAACTCCGGGGAGCTGTTTTTT
CASSPQGNSGELFF
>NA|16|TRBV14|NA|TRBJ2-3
TGTGCCAGCAGCCAAATTGAGACTAGAGTAACAGATACGCAGTATTTT
CASSQIETRVTDTQYF
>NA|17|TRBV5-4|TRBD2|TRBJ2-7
TGTGCCAGCAGCTCGGACCTAGCGGGAGGTCATTCCTACGAGCAGTACTTC
CASSSDLAGGHSYEQYF
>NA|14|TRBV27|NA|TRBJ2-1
TGTGCCAGCAGCCCAGGGGCGGCCTACAATGAGCAGTTCTTC
CASSPGAAYNEQFF
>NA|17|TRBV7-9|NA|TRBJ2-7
TGTGCCAGCAGCTTAGCCCCCGGCCTGGACCCCTCCTACGAGCAGTACTTC
CASSLAPGLDPSYEQYF
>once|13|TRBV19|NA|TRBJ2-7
TGTGCCAGTAGTATATCCCCTATGGGGGAGCAGTACTTC
CASSISPMGEQYF
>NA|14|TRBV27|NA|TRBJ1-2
TGTGCCAGCAGCTCCTCAGGAGGTAACTATGGCTACACCTTC
CASSSSGGNYGYTF
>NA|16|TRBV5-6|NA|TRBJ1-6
TGTGCCAGCAGCTTTTCTGAACAGGGTCCTTTTTCACCCCTCCACTTT
CASSFSEQGPFSPLHF
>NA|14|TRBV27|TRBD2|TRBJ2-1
TGTGCCAGCGCGGTTGGGGGGGGGAAACGCGAGCAGTTCTTC
CASAVGGGKREQFF
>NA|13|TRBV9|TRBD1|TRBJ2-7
TGTGCCAGCAGCGCCGGGACAGGGTACGAGCAGTACTTC
CASSAGTGYEQYF
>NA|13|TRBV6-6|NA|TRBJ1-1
TGTGCCAGCAGTTACTTGGGTCCTAATGAAGCTTTCTTT
CASSYLGPNEAFF
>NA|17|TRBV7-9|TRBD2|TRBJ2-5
TGTGCCAGCAGCTTAGCGGTGGGCAGCGGGAGTGAAGAGACCCAGTACTTC
CASSLAVGSGSEETQYF
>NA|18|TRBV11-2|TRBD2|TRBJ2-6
TGTGCCAGCAGCTTGGCTGGGAGGGGTATCTCTGGGGCCAACGTCCTGACTTTC
CASSLAGRGISGANVLTF
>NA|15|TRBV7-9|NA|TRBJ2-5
TGTGCCAGCAGCCAAGAGGGACCGCAGAGGGAGACCCAGTACTTC
CASSQEGPQRETQYF
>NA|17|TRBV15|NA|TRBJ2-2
TGTGCCACCAGCAGAGATCGGCTGAGCCCGAACACCGGGGAGCTGTTTTTT
CATSRDRLSPNTGELFF
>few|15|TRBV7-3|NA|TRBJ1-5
TGTGCCAGCAGCTTAAACCAGGGGCCTTCGGAGCCCCAGCATTTT
CASSLNQGPSEPQHF
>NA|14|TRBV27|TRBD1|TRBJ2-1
TGTGCCAGCAGGAGCGGACAGGGTCGCAATGAGCAGTTCTTC
CASRSGQGRNEQFF
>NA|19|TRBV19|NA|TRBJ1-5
TGTGCCAGTAGTACTAGCGATGTGCCCCGGGGGTATAGCAGTCAGCCCCAGCATTTT
CASSTSDVPRGYSSQPQHF
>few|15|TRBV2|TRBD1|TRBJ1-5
TGTGCCAGCAAAGGGCCGGGACAGGGAAATCAGCCCCAGCATTTT
CASKGPGQGNQPQHF
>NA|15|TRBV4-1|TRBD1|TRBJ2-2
TGCGCCAGCAGCCAAAGACAGGGTCGAACCGGGGAGCTGTTTTTT
CASSQRQGRTGELFF
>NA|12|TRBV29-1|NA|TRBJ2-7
TGCAGCGTTGCCCCTGCGGGTTACGAGCAGTACTTC
CSVAPAGYEQYF
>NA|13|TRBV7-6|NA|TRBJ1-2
TGTGCCAGCAGCCCGGGGGTGAACTATGGCTACACCTTC
CASSPGVNYGYTF
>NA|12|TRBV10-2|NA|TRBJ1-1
TGCGCCAGCAGTGAGTGGAACACTGAAGCTTTCTTT
CASSEWNTEAFF
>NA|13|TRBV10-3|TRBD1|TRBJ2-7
TGTGCCACAGGGGGATCGGGTCCCTACGAGCAGTACTTC
CATGGSGPYEQYF
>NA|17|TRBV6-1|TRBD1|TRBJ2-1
TGTGCCAGCAGTGGATTATTGGGACAGGTCTCCTACAATGAGCAGTTCTTC
CASSGLLGQVSYNEQFF
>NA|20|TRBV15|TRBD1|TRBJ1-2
TGTGCCACCAGCAGAGATTTGACCGGACAGGGGGCGATTACTAACTATGGCTACACCTTC
CATSRDLTGQGAITNYGYTF